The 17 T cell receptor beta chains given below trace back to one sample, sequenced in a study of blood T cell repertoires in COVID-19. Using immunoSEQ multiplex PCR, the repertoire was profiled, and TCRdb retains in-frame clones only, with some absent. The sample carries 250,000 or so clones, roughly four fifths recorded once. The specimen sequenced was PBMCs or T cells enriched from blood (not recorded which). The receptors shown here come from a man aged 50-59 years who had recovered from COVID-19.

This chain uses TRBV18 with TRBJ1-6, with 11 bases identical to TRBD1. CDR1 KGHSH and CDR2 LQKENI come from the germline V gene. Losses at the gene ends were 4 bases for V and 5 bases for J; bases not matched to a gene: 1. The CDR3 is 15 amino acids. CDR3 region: CASSRGQGDNSPLHF. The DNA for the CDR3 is TGTGCCAGCTCACGGGGACAGGGGGATAATTCACCCCTCCACTTT.

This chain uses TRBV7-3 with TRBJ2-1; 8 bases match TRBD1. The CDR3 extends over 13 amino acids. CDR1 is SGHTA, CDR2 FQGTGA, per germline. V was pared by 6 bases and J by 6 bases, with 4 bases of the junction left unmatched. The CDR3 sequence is CASRRQGINEQFF. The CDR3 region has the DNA TGTGCCAGCAGGAGACAGGGGATCAATGAGCAGTTCTTC.

CDR3: CASRPLNPGNSGNTIYF. For the CDR3, the DNA is TGTGCCAGTAGACCCTTGAATCCAGGGAACTCTGGAAACACCATATATTTT. The chain recombines TRBV19 with TRBJ1-3, with D perhaps TRBD1 (5 bases). CDR1 LNHDA and CDR2 SQIVND come from the germline V gene (reference sequence). V gave up 6 bases and J gave up 0 bases, with 18 bases separating them. CDR3 length: 17 residues.

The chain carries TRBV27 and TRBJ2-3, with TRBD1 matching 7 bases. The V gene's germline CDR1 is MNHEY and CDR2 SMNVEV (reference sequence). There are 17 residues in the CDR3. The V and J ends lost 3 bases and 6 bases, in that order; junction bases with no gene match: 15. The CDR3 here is CASSFHGLVRGQDTQYF. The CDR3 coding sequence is TGTGCCAGCAGTTTCCACGGACTTGTGAGGGGGCAGGATACGCAGTATTTT.

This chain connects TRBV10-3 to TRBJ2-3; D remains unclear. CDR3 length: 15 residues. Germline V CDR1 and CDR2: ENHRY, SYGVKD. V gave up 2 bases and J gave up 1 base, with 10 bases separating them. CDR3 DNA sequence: TGTGCCATCAGTGAGAAACAGCCTCGCACAGATACGCAGTATTTT. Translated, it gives CAISEKQPRTDTQYF.

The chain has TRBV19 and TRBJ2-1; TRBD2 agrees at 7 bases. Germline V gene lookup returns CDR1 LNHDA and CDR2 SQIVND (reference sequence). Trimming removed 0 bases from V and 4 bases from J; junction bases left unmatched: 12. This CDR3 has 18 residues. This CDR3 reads CASSIEGGGLAVYNEQFF. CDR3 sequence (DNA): TGTGCCAGTAGTATAGAAGGTGGAGGGCTAGCGGTTTACAATGAGCAGTTCTTC.

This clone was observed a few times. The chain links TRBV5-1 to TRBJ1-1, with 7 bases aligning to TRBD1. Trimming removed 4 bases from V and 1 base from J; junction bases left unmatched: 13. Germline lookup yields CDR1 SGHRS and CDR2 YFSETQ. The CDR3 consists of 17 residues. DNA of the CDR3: TGCGCCAGCAGCCTCGACAGGGCTTCCTACTGGAACACTGAAGCTTTCTTT. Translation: CASSLDRASYWNTEAFF.

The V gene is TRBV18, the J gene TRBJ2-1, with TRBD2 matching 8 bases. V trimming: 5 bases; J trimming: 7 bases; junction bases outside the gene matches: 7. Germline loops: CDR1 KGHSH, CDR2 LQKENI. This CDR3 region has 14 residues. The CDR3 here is CASSSAGAWNEQFF. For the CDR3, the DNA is TGTGCCAGCTCATCAGCGGGAGCTTGGAATGAGCAGTTCTTC.

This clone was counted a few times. CDR3 nucleotides: TGTGCCAGTAGTGGTCAGGGGCGGACACCCCTCCACTTT. Translated, it gives CASSGQGRTPLHF. V usage is TRBV19 and J usage is TRBJ1-6; D is possibly TRBD1 (6 bases). CDR3 length: 13 amino acids. Germline CDR1 reads LNHDA; CDR2 reads SQIVND (reference sequence). The ends were cut back, 5 bases at V and 11 bases at J, with 13 bases in the middle.

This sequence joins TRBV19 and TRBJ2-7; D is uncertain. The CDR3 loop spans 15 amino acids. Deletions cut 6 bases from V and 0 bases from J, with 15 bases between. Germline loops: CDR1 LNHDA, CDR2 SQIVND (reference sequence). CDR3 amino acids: CASRFIGSSSYEQYF. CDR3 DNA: TGTGCCAGTAGGTTCATCGGGTCCAGCTCCTACGAGCAGTACTTC.

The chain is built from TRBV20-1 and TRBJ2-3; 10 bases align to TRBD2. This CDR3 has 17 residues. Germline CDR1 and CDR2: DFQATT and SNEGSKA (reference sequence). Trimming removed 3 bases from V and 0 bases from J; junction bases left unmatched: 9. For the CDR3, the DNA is TGCAGTGCTAGTCAGCGGGAGGGACTATCAAGCACAGATACGCAGTATTTT. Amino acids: CSASQREGLSSTDTQYF.

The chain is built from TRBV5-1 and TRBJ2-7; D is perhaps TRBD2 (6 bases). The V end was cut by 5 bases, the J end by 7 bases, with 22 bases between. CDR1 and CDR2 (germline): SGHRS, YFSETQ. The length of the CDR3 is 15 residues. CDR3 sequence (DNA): TGCGCCAGCAGTCAATTAAGCGGGTCCTTTCGGGAGCAGTACTTC. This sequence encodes CASSQLSGSFREQYF.

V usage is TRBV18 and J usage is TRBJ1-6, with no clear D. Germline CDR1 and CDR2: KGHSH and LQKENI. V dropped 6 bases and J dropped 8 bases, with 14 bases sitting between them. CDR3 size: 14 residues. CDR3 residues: CASSLDSSYSPLHF. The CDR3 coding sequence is TGTGCCAGCTCTCTAGACTCCAGCTATTCACCCCTCCACTTT.

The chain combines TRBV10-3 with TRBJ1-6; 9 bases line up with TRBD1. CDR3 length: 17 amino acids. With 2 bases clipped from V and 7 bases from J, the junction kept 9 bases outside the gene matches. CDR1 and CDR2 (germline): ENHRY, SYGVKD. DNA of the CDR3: TGTGCCATCAGTGAGCCTAGGACAGGGGAGACGAATTCACCCCTCCACTTT. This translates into CAISEPRTGETNSPLHF.

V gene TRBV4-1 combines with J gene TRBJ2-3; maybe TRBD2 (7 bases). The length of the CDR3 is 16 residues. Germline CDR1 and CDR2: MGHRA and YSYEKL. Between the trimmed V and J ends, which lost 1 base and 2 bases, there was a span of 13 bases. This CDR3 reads CASSQGRGAFTDTQYF. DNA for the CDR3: TGCGCCAGCAGCCAAGGTCGGGGGGCGTTCACAGATACGCAGTATTTT.

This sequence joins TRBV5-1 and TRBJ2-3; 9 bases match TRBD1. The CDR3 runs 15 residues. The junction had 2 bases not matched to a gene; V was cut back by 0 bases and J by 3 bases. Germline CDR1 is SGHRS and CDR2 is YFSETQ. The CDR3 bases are TGCGCCAGCAGCTTGGGGGACAGGGTAACAGATACGCAGTATTTT. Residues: CASSLGDRVTDTQYF.

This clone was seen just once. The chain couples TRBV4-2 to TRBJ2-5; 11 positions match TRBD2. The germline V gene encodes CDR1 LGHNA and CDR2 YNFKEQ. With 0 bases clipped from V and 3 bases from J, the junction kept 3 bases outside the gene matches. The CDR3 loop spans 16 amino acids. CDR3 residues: CASSQDGTSGKETQYF. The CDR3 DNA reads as TGTGCCAGCAGCCAAGATGGGACTAGCGGAAAAGAGACCCAGTACTTC.